This T cell receptor beta chain was captured by sequencing in a study of blood T cell repertoires in COVID-19. Assay: immunoSEQ multiplex PCR; the TCRdb copy retains only in-frame clones and omits some. The sample has about 23,000 clones; roughly 80% are singletons. The sequence derives from a man between 70 and 80 years old with acute or convalescent COVID-19. The sample taken for sequencing was peripheral blood.

DNA of the CDR3: TGTGCCAGCAGCTTAGACAGGGCGTCCTACGAGCAGTACTTC. Its protein is CASSLDRASYEQYF. This sequence joins TRBV11-2 and TRBJ2-7; possible D gene TRBD1, 5 bases. The germline V gene encodes CDR1 SGHAT and CDR2 FQNNGV. The V gene lost 0 bases and the J gene lost 1 base, with 7 bases spanning the gap. CDR3 size: 14 residues.